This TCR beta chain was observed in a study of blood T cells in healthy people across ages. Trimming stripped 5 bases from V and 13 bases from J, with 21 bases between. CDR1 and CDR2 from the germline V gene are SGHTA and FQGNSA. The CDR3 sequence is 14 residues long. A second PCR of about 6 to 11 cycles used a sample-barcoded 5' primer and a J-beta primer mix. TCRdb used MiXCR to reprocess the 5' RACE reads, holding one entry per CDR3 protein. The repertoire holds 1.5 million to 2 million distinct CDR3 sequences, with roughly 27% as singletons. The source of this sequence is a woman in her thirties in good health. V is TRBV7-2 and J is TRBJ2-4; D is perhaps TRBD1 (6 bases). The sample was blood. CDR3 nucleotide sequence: TGTGCCAGCAGCGGTGTTGTGGGGGACAATGAGCAGTACTTC. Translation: CASSGVVGDNEQYF. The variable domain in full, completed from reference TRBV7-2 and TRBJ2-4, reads GAGVSQSPSNKVTEKGKDVELRCDPISGHTALYWYRQSLGQGLEFLIYFQGNSAPDKSGLPSDRFSAERTGGSVSTLTIQRTQQEDSAVYLCASSGVVGDNEQYFGAGTRLSVL.